This T cell receptor beta chain was obtained from a study of blood T cell repertoires in COVID-19. This CDR3 region has 17 residues. In germline, CDR1 is SGHDT, CDR2 YYEEEE. V lost 0 bases, J lost 4 bases, and 10 bases stayed unmatched. Only in-frame clones appear in the TCRdb table, and some are missing; sequencing was by immunoSEQ multiplex PCR. The table has 65,000 to 75,000 clones, roughly 90% seen once. The rearrangement joins TRBV5-6 to TRBJ1-2, with 9 positions matching TRBD1. This sequence originates from a man aged 45-65 years with acute or convalescent COVID-19. The sample consisted of peripheral blood. CDR3 sequence (DNA): TGTGCCAGCAGCTTGGGGGGACAGGGAGGATTGGGCTATGGCTACACCTTC. Amino acid sequence: CASSLGGQGGLGYGYTF.